Listed here are 9 T cell receptor beta chains from one sample, sequenced in a study of technical replicates of blood from a few donors (dated by TCRdb to 2016 to 2017). The library was prepared using the immunoSEQ multiplex PCR assay. In TCRdb, the immuneACCESS table is reduced to in-frame sequences with V and J assigned. These tables do not hold every clone; where another copy was compared, an unresolved V gene accounts for under half, and the others remain unexplained. In this sample the table shows about 76,000 clones, 90% to 95% of which occur a single time. The ten largest account for under 0.5% of the sample. Sequenced sample: T cells isolated from PBMCs. The source of these receptors is a human donor in good health.

This chain uses TRBV14 with TRBJ2-7; TRBD1 is a possible D gene (6 bases). CDR1 is SGHDN and CDR2 is FVKESK in the germline V gene. The V end was cut by 0 bases, the J end by 4 bases, with 13 bases between. The CDR3 has 15 residues. The CDR3 DNA is TGTGCCAGCAGCCAAGACGCACAGGGAAGGTACGAGCAGTACTTC. It encodes CASSQDAQGRYEQYF.

The gene calls are TRBV27 and TRBJ2-7, with D unresolved. V was shortened by 3 bases and J by 3 bases, with 9 bases between the two germline ends. Per the germline V gene, CDR1 is MNHEY and CDR2 is SMNVEV (reference sequence). The CDR3 is 13 amino acids. This chain's CDR3 is CASSFSELYEQYF. The CDR3 DNA reads TGTGCCAGCAGTTTTTCGGAGCTCTACGAGCAGTACTTC.

The V and J genes are TRBV25-1 and TRBJ1-1; 7 bases fit TRBD1. There are 16 residues in the CDR3. Germline V gene data show CDR1 as MGHDK and CDR2 as SYGVNS. After removal of 0 bases from V and 3 bases from J, the junction contained 7 bases not matched to a gene. The CDR3, as DNA: TGTGCCAGCAGTGAATATGGGGCAGGGGGGCACACTGAAGCTTTCTTT. Protein sequence: CASSEYGAGGHTEAFF.

The genes are TRBV19 and TRBJ1-2; D might be TRBD1 (5 bases). This CDR3 has 15 residues. Germline V gene sequence: CDR1 LNHDA, CDR2 SQIVND (reference sequence). V lost 0 bases and J 8 bases, leaving 16 bases between the germline ends. The CDR3 spells CASSIEGGPLSGYTF. CDR3 nucleotides: TGTGCCAGTAGTATAGAGGGGGGTCCCCTGTCCGGCTACACCTTC.

The genes are TRBV7-2 and TRBJ1-1; D is unresolved. CDR1 SGHTA and CDR2 FQGNSA come from the germline V gene. Trimming left V 5 bases short and J 5 bases short, with 9 bases between. The CDR3 is made up of 12 amino acids. The CDR3 sequence: CASSPRRTEAFF. As DNA, the CDR3 is TGTGCCAGCAGCCCGAGGAGGACTGAAGCTTTCTTT.

The rearrangement joins TRBV19 to TRBJ2-5, with TRBD1 matching 11 bases. V lost 7 bases and J lost 7; bases outside the gene matches: 8. CDR1 is LNHDA and CDR2 is SQIVND in the germline V gene (reference sequence). The CDR3 covers 14 residues. The CDR3: CASTGQGAVRTQYF. CDR3 in DNA: TGTGCCAGTACCGGACAGGGGGCCGTGCGGACCCAGTACTTC.

V and J are TRBV27 and TRBJ2-7; D might be TRBD2 (6 bases). The CDR3 spans 13 residues. Trimming removed 4 bases at V and 4 bases at J, with 11 bases between. Germline lookup yields CDR1 MNHEY and CDR2 SMNVEV (reference sequence). CDR3 nucleotides: TGTGCCAGCAGTTGGGGGGTTAGGTACGAGCAGTACTTC. It codes for CASSWGVRYEQYF.

The chain links TRBV30 to TRBJ2-5; the match to TRBD1 covers 7 bases. Near its end, the DNA agrees better with TRBJ2-7, so the J call may be wrong. In germline, CDR1 is GTSNPN, CDR2 SVGIG (reference sequence). This CDR3 contains 13 residues. CDR3 sequence: CAWSYMTGYEQYF. Written as DNA, the CDR3 is TGTGCCTGGAGTTATATGACAGGGTACGAGCAGTACTTC.

The chain joins TRBV15 to TRBJ2-1; unclear D gene. The germline gives CDR1 LNHNV, CDR2 YYDKDF (reference sequence). This CDR3 is built from 14 residues. V was shortened by 1 base and J by 2 bases, with 6 bases between the two germline ends. CDR3 residues: CATSRVAAYNEQFF. The CDR3 region has the DNA TGTGCCACCAGCAGAGTGGCGGCCTACAATGAGCAGTTCTTC. Full variable domain (rest looked up from reference TRBV15 and TRBJ2-1): DAMVIQNPRYQVTQFGKPVTLSCSQTLNHNVMYWYQQKSSQAPKLLFHYYDKDFNNEADTPDNFQSRRPNTSFCFLDIRSPGLGDTAMYLCATSRVAAYNEQFFGPGTRLTVL.